One and the same sample provided the 10 T cell receptor beta chains below, sequenced in a study of T cells in Graves' hyperthyroidism and ophthalmopathy. Amplification yielded TCR beta CDR3 regions, with RNA transcripts as the source. HTBI primers were used for first-round RT-PCR of the TCR CDR3. TCRdb called the multiplex PCR reads again in MiXCR, with one record for every CDR3 protein. This sample has roughly 250,000 distinct CDR3 sequences, with 13% to 15% found just once. The sequencing sample was made of blood. All receptors come from a middle-aged woman with Graves' hyperthyroidism that later progressed to Graves' ophthalmopathy.

Notes on this clonotype: This may be a read error, as it is one base from a much larger clone. The chain joins TRBV19 to TRBJ2-7; D is possibly TRBD1 (5 bases). CDR3 length: 15 residues. Per the germline V gene, CDR1 is LNHDA and CDR2 is SQIVND (reference sequence). The CDR3 here is CASSIWAGNLNERYF. Here the CDR3 DNA reads TGTGCCAGTAGTATCTGGGCAGGGAATCTCAACGAGCGGTACTTC.

This clonotype was seen a few times. The chain links TRBV5-1 to TRBJ1-3; D ambiguous. V shed 0 bases and J shed 3 bases, with 13 bases lying between them. Germline V gene data show CDR1 as SGHRS and CDR2 as YFSETQ. There are 16 residues in the CDR3. This CDR3 reads CASSLVGVEFGNTIYF. The CDR3, as DNA: TGCGCCAGCAGCTTGGTTGGGGTTGAATTTGGAAACACCATATATTTT.

The chain employs TRBV2 and TRBJ2-3; 9 bases match TRBD2. V shed 6 bases, J shed 4 bases, and the junction held 5 bases outside the gene matches. Germline CDR1 reads SNHLY; CDR2 reads FYNNEI. This CDR3 contains 14 residues. The CDR3 region is CASSGLAPSDTQYF. CDR3 nucleotide sequence: TGTGCCAGCAGCGGACTAGCGCCCTCAGATACGCAGTATTTT.

There are many counts of this clonotype. V gene TRBV30 combines with J gene TRBJ2-2; TRBD2 aligns across 8 bases. The CDR3 has 16 residues. With 2 bases clipped from V and 6 bases from J, the junction kept 11 bases outside the gene matches. Germline-derived CDR1 and CDR2 are GTSNPN and SVGIG (reference sequence). The CDR3 sequence is CAWSSPWGLGSGELFF. The CDR3 DNA is TGTGCCTGGAGTTCTCCGTGGGGACTAGGTTCCGGGGAGCTGTTTTTT.

V is TRBV9 and J is TRBJ2-2, with D uncertain. The length of the CDR3 is 15 residues. V dropped 0 bases and J dropped 2 bases, with 8 bases sitting between them. Germline V gene data show CDR1 as SGDLS and CDR2 as YYNGEE. CDR3 sequence reads: CASSVARGNTGELFF. The DNA of the CDR3 is TGTGCCAGCAGCGTAGCCAGAGGTAACACCGGGGAGCTGTTTTTT. The full variable domain, its missing parts supplied by reference TRBV9 and TRBJ2-2, is DSGVTQTPKHLITATGQRVTLRCSPRSGDLSVYWYQQSLDQGLQFLIQYYNGEERAKGNILERFSAQQFPDLHSELNLSSLELGDSALYFCASSVARGNTGELFFGEGSRLTVL.

This clonotype showed up many times. V is TRBV27 and J is TRBJ2-7, with TRBD2 identical over 12 bases. The junction had 8 bases not matched to a gene; V was cut back by 5 bases and J by 6 bases. The CDR3 has 15 amino acids. Germline lookup yields CDR1 MNHEY and CDR2 SMNVEV (reference sequence). The CDR3 nucleotides are TGTGCCAGCAGTCCCAGGCTAGCGGGAGGGTCCGAGCAGTACTTC. Amino acid sequence: CASSPRLAGGSEQYF.

V gene TRBV10-3 combines with J gene TRBJ2-7; maybe TRBD2 (6 bases). Germline V lookup: CDR1 ENHRY, CDR2 SYGVKD. V was clipped by 2 bases and J by 2 bases, with 10 bases between them. CDR3 length: 14 amino acids. CDR3 residues: CAISEGDFPYEQYF. DNA for the CDR3: TGTGCCATCAGTGAGGGGGACTTCCCCTACGAGCAGTACTTC.

The CDR3 DNA follows: TGTGCCAGTAGTTATCTCCTCGGGCCAACAGACGCCGGGGAGCTGTTTTTT. Encoded protein: CASSYLLGPTDAGELFF. V and J are TRBV19 and TRBJ2-2; no clear D. The CDR3 has 17 amino acids. V was shortened by 5 bases and J by 6 bases, with 22 bases between the two germline ends. CDR1 is LNHDA, CDR2 SQIVND, per germline (reference sequence).

In its sample, this clonotype was seen many times. This chain uses TRBV28 with TRBJ1-1, with a possible D match to TRBD1 (6 bases). Germline CDR1 and CDR2: MDHEN and SYDVKM. Between the trimmed V and J ends, which lost 6 bases and 0 bases, there was a span of 20 bases. The CDR3 contains 17 residues. This CDR3 reads CASSYFGQLPMNTEAFF. The CDR3 DNA reads TGTGCCAGCAGCTATTTTGGACAGCTGCCTATGAACACTGAAGCTTTCTTT. Variable domain in full (rest from reference TRBV28 and TRBJ1-1): DVKVTQSSRYLVKRTGEKVFLECVQDMDHENMFWYRQDPGLGLRLIYFSYDVKMKEKGDIPEGYSVSREKKERFSLILESASTNQTSMYLCASSYFGQLPMNTEAFFGQGTRLTVV.

The chain carries TRBV12-3 or TRBV12-4 and TRBJ1-5; a weak D match, TRBD1 (6 bases). The CDR3 length is 14 residues. V was shortened by 3 bases and J by 1 base, with 7 bases between the two germline ends. CDR3 nucleotide sequence: TGTGCCAGCAGTTTTACAGGGAGCAATCAGCCCCAGCATTTT. It yields the protein CASSFTGSNQPQHF.